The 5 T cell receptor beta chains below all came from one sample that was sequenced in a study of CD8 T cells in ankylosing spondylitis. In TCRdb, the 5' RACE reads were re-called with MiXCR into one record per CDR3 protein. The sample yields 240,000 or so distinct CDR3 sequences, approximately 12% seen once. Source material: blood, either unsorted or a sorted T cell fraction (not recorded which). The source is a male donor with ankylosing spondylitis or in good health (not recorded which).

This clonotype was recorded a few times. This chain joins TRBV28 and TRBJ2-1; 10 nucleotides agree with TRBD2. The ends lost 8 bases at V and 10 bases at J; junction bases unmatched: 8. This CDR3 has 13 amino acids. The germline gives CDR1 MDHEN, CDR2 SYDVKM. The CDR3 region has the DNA TGTGCCAGCGCTATAGCGGGAGGTCGGGAGCAGTTCTTC. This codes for CASAIAGGREQFF.

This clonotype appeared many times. CDR3 loop: CASSQLINSPLHF. The CDR3 nucleotides are TGCGCCAGCAGCCAACTTATTAATTCACCCCTCCACTTT. The chain carries TRBV4-1 and TRBJ1-6; D ambiguous. Germline lookup yields CDR1 MGHRA and CDR2 YSYEKL. The CDR3 extends over 13 amino acids. Trimming removed 2 bases at V and 6 bases at J, with 5 bases between.

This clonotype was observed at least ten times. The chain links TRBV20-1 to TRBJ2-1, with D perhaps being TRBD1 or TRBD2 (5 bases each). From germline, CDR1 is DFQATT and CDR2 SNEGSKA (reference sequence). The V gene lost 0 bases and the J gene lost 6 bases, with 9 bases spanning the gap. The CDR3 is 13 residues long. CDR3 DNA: TGCAGTGCTAGAGATCCGAGGGGCAATGAGCAGTTCTTC. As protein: CSARDPRGNEQFF.

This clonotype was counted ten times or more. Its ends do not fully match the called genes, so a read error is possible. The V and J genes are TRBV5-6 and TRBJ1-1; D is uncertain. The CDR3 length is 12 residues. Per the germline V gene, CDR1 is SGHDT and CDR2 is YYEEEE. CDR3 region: CASSLEGRGRLF. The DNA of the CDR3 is TGTGCCAGCAGCTTGGAGGGTCGGGGAAGGCTCTTT.

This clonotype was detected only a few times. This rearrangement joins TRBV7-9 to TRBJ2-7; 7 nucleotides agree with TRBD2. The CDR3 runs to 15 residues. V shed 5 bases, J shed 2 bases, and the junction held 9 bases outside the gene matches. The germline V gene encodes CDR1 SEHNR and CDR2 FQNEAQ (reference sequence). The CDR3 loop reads CASSTGGEFTYEQYF. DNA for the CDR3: TGTGCCAGCAGCACTGGGGGGGAGTTCACCTACGAGCAGTACTTC. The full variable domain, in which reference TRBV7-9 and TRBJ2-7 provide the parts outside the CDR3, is DTGVSQNPRHKITKRGQNVTFRCDPISEHNRLYWYRQTLGQGPEFLTYFQNEAQLEKSRLLSDRFSAERPKGSFSTLEIQRTEQGDSAMYLCASSTGGEFTYEQYFGPGTRLTVT.